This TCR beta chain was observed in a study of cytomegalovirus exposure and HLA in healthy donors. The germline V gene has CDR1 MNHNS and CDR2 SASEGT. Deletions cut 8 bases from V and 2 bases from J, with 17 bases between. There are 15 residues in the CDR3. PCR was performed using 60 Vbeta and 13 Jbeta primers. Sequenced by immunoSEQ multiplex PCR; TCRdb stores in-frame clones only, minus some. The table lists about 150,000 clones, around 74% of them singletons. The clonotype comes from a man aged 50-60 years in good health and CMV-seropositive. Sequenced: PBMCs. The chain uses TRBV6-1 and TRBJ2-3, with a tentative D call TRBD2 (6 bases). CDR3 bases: TGTGCCAGCCACCACCGGGACTTACTCACAGATACGCAGTATTTT. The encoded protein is CASHHRDLLTDTQYF.